This entry features one TCR beta chain sequence. This clone's antigen is unknown. Base quality data are lacking; no much larger clone is found one base away. The data are from a study of cytomegalovirus exposure and HLA in healthy donors (TCRdb year 2017). Regarding the complete study: According to a later analysis, the roughly 120 validation repertoires were produced on the same platform as the approximately 610 repertoires of the first cohort. The study aimed to test whether signatures of past pathogen exposure could be identified by cataloging public T cell receptors. Along with the approximately 650-subject first cohort, a separate validation cohort of around 110 different subjects was used. The study combined high-throughput TCR immunosequencing, statistical association of individual TCRs with disease status, and machine learning to predict cytomegalovirus infection status. Beyond this particular receptor, the publication reports: While some public TCRs were present in many individuals, most TCR sequences turned up only very rarely across donors. The classifier was reported to diagnose cytomegalovirus status with high specificity and sensitivity in both the original cohort and the validation cohort. A few of the identified cytomegalovirus-associated TCR beta chains were confirmed in vitro to be specific for cytomegalovirus antigens. A later analysis had no HLA typing for the validation cohort, so co-occurrence there was scored across all 130 or so repertoires. Of the cluster scores, roughly 95% were above 0 in a later analysis, which found that TCRs clustered in the first cohort also tended to co-occur in the approximately 120 validation repertoires. The study gave a list of under 200 TCR beta chains associated with cytomegalovirus. According to the authors, the approach could potentially be generalized to other disease states and immunological phenotypes.

Library generation was performed with the immunoSEQ multiplex PCR assay. The authors' pipeline ran thus. A statistical classification framework was built for diagnosing cytomegalovirus status from the catalog of TCR beta chain sequences. Imported from immuneACCESS, the table was reduced by TCRdb to in-frame sequences with V and J called. These copies leave out some clones; in studies compared against another copy, an unresolved V gene accounts for under half, and the cause of the remainder is not known. For V, J and clone size, that table is used; D and trimming come from the DNA. Counted in this sample were some 200,000 clones; 75% to 85% of them appeared once. The ten largest clones capture about an eighth of the sample. The donors belonged to the validation cohort of over a hundred subjects, which was separate from the approximately 700-subject first cohort. At the junction V is shortened by 1 base and J by 6 bases, with 10 bases in between. Sequences LGHNA (CDR1) and YNFKEQ (CDR2) are obtained from the germline V gene. Counted from cysteine to phenylalanine, this CDR3 has 14 amino acids. Only CDR3 DNA remains: 42 bases, in frame from the first base.

The chain employs TRBV4-2 and TRBJ2-1; matching of 6 bases hints at TRBD2 as the D gene. The sample was PBMCs. This clonotype was obtained from a woman aged 25 to 39 in good health and CMV-seropositive. The CDR3 is CASSQAGVINEQFF. Here is the DNA: TGTGCCAGCAGCCAAGCGGGAGTCATCAATGAGCAGTTCTTC.